These 21 T cell receptor beta chains came from one sample sequenced in a study of blood T cell repertoires in COVID-19. Profiled with immunoSEQ multiplex PCR; TCRdb holds only in-frame clones, not every one. The sample yields under 150,000 clones, approximately 89% seen once. Sequencing used peripheral blood. These receptors were collected from a human donor in a cohort sampled during active COVID-19.

V and J are TRBV15 and TRBJ2-2; TRBD1 agrees at 10 bases. Germline V gene sequence: CDR1 LNHNV, CDR2 YYDKDF (reference sequence). The CDR3 has 14 residues. V shed 8 bases, J shed 4 bases, and the junction held 4 bases outside the gene matches. The CDR3 region is CATGTGVGTGELFF. Written as DNA, the CDR3 is TGTGCCACCGGGACAGGGGTTGGCACCGGGGAGCTGTTTTTT.

The J gene is TRBJ2-1, the V gene TRBV29-1; 15 nucleotides align to TRBD2. The CDR3 length is 16 residues. V lost 8 bases, J lost 2 bases, and 7 bases stayed unmatched. Per germline, CDR1 SQVTM and CDR2 ANQGSEA. The CDR3 DNA reads TGCAGCTTATCCGGGACTAGCGGGGGGCCCTACAATGAGCAGTTCTTC. Its protein product is CSLSGTSGGPYNEQFF.

The chain combines TRBV5-1 with TRBJ2-5, with a weak D call TRBD1 (5 bases). Trimming removed 0 bases at V and 0 bases at J, with 9 bases between. Per the germline V gene, CDR1 is SGHRS and CDR2 is YFSETQ. CDR3 length: 15 amino acids. The CDR3 protein is CASSLADTYQETQYF. In DNA, the CDR3 is TGCGCCAGCAGCTTGGCGGACACCTACCAAGAGACCCAGTACTTC.

The CDR3 DNA reads as TGTGCCAGCAGCCCCCCAGGGGCCAAAAACATTCAGTACTTC. It specifies CASSPPGAKNIQYF. The rearrangement uses TRBV7-8 and TRBJ2-4, with D possibly being TRBD1 (5 bases). This CDR3 comprises 14 residues. Trimming shortened V by 5 bases and J by 1 base, and 9 bases separated the two germline ends. Germline V CDR1 and CDR2: SGHVS, FQNEAQ. The whole variable domain, filled in from reference TRBV7-8 and TRBJ2-4, reads GAGVSQSPRYKVAKRGQDVALRCDPISGHVSLFWYQQALGQGPEFLTYFQNEAQLDKSGLPSDRFFAERPEGSVSTLKIQRTQQEDSAVYLCASSPPGAKNIQYFGAGTRLSVL.

CDR3 nucleotides: TGCGCCAGCAGCCAAGTCGCGGGGGGCTCCTACGAGCAGTACTTC. This encodes CASSQVAGGSYEQYF. This chain uses TRBV4-1 with TRBJ2-7; 8 bases map to TRBD2. This CDR3 region has 15 residues. The germline CDR1 and CDR2 sequences are MGHRA and YSYEKL. The ends lost 1 base at V and 0 bases at J; junction bases unmatched: 2.

This chain connects TRBV10-3 to TRBJ2-7; TRBD1 is a possible D gene (5 bases). The germline gives CDR1 ENHRY, CDR2 SYGVKD. CDR3 size: 13 residues. The germline V and J ends were trimmed by 4 bases and 1 base, with 8 bases remaining between them. The CDR3 spells CAISGTNSYEQYF. CDR3 in DNA: TGTGCCATCAGTGGGACAAATTCCTACGAGCAGTACTTC.

The CDR3 region is CASSQWDRPRAGANVLTF. In DNA, the CDR3 is TGTGCCAGCAGCCAGTGGGACAGGCCCAGGGCGGGGGCCAACGTCCTGACTTTC. The V and J genes are TRBV3-1 (or the pseudogene TRBV3-2) and TRBJ2-6, with 8 bases matching TRBD1. V lost 3 bases to trimming and J lost 4 bases; unmatched junction nucleotides: 11. CDR1 is LGHDT and CDR2 is YNNKEL in the germline V gene (reference sequence). The CDR3 loop spans 18 amino acids.

The chain recombines TRBV11-2 with TRBJ2-7; D might be TRBD1 (7 bases). V dropped 0 bases and J dropped 2 bases, with 14 bases sitting between them. CDR1 and CDR2 (germline): SGHAT, FQNNGV. CDR3 length: 16 residues. The chain's CDR3 is CASSLDRGTVTYEQYF. The CDR3 DNA reads TGTGCCAGCAGCTTAGATCGGGGGACAGTAACCTACGAGCAGTACTTC.

This sequence joins TRBV2 and TRBJ1-5; 10 bases match TRBD1. Germline V gene sequence: CDR1 SNHLY, CDR2 FYNNEI. The CDR3 sequence is 16 residues long. V shed 3 bases and J 7 bases; nucleotides not matched to a gene: 9. The DNA for the CDR3 is TGTGCCAGCAGTGAGGGGGACAGGGGCGGTGGACAGCCCCAGCATTTT. It specifies CASSEGDRGGGQPQHF.

The sample holds one count of this clone. This chain uses TRBV3-1 (or the pseudogene TRBV3-2) with TRBJ1-6; 10 positions match TRBD1. Germline V gives CDR1 LGHDT, CDR2 YNNKEL (reference sequence). This CDR3 spans 14 amino acids. After removal of 4 bases from V and 8 bases from J, the junction contained 2 bases not matched to a gene. The CDR3 region is CASSPGTGDSPLHF. The CDR3 coding sequence is TGTGCCAGCAGCCCCGGGACAGGGGATTCACCCCTCCACTTT.

The gene calls are TRBV2 and TRBJ1-4; the D gene is possibly TRBD1 (6 bases). V was pared by 6 bases and J by 0 bases, with 8 bases between. The V gene's germline CDR1 is SNHLY and CDR2 FYNNEI. There are 14 residues in the CDR3. This CDR3 is CASRTGATNEKLFF. In DNA form, the CDR3 reads TGTGCCAGCAGGACAGGAGCAACTAATGAAAAACTGTTTTTT.

The gene calls are TRBV3-1 (or the pseudogene TRBV3-2) and TRBJ1-2; tentatively, D is TRBD1 (5 bases). V lost 5 bases and J 4 bases, leaving 8 bases between the germline ends. This CDR3 spans 12 amino acids. Germline CDR1 is LGHDT and CDR2 is YNNKEL (reference sequence). CDR3 sequence (DNA): TGTGCCAGCAGCAGGGGTCCCTATGGCTACACCTTC. This translates into CASSRGPYGYTF.

The chain has TRBV11-2 and TRBJ2-1; possibly TRBD2 for D (6 bases). The V gene's germline CDR1 is SGHAT and CDR2 FQNNGV. Trimming removed 5 bases at V and 0 bases at J, with 14 bases between. This CDR3 comprises 16 residues. The CDR3 coding sequence is TGTGCCAGCAGCCCACCTAGCGAGAGCTCCTACAATGAGCAGTTCTTC. As protein: CASSPPSESSYNEQFF.

This chain links TRBV4-3 with TRBJ2-3, with D possibly being TRBD1 (5 bases). The V gene lost 0 bases and the J gene lost 6 bases, with 16 bases spanning the gap. The CDR3 is made up of 16 amino acids. The germline gives CDR1 LGHNA, CDR2 YSLEER. The CDR3 spells CASSQDQAGWTDTQYF. Here the CDR3 DNA reads TGCGCCAGCAGCCAAGATCAGGCAGGGTGGACGGATACGCAGTATTTT.

The V and J genes are TRBV28 and TRBJ1-2; perhaps TRBD1 as D (6 bases). The CDR3 loop spans 16 amino acids. V was clipped by 0 bases and J by 3 bases, with 14 bases between them. Germline CDR1 MDHEN, CDR2 SYDVKM. The CDR3 region is CASSLWSGGKDYGYTF. CDR3 DNA: TGTGCCAGCAGTTTATGGAGTGGGGGCAAGGACTATGGCTACACCTTC.

The V call is TRBV5-1, the J call TRBJ2-3; 16 bases are shared with TRBD2. This CDR3 is built from 18 residues. V dropped 5 bases and J dropped 4; count of bases not matched to a gene: 10. Germline V gene sequence: CDR1 SGHRS, CDR2 YFSETQ. The CDR3 loop is CASRDSGLAGGQADTQYF. The CDR3 DNA follows: TGCGCCAGCAGGGATTCGGGACTAGCGGGGGGGCAAGCAGATACGCAGTATTTT.

CDR3 sequence: CASSQVRLAARETQYF. The CDR3, as DNA: TGTGCCAGCAGCCAAGTGAGACTAGCCGCTAGAGAGACCCAGTACTTC. This rearrangement joins TRBV4-2 to TRBJ2-5; 7 positions agree with TRBD2. J was trimmed by 4 bases and V by 1 base; bases with no gene match: 9. The CDR3 is 16 residues long. The germline gives CDR1 LGHNA, CDR2 YNFKEQ.

This chain joins TRBV5-4 and TRBJ2-3, with TRBD1 matching 7 bases. The CDR3 is 13 residues long. With V trimmed by 4 bases and J by 8 bases, 7 bases remained unmatched. Germline V gene data show CDR1 as SGHNT and CDR2 as YYREEE (reference sequence). This CDR3 reads CASSGTEFGTQYF. The CDR3 nucleotides are TGTGCCAGCAGCGGGACAGAGTTTGGTACGCAGTATTTT.

This clone came up once. V usage is TRBV20-1 and J usage is TRBJ1-1; possible D gene TRBD1, 5 bases. Germline CDR1 is DFQATT and CDR2 is SNEGSKA (reference sequence). CDR3 length: 13 amino acids. The V end lost 3 bases, the J end lost 2 bases, and 10 bases lay between the germline ends. This CDR3 reads CSASRGTNTEAFF. CDR3 DNA sequence: TGCAGTGCTAGTCGAGGGACTAACACTGAAGCTTTCTTT.

This clone was observed a handful of times. The gene calls are TRBV2 and TRBJ2-1, with a weak D call TRBD2 (6 bases). The CDR3 totals 14 residues. The germline V and J ends were trimmed by 8 bases and 1 base, with 12 bases remaining between them. Germline V gives CDR1 SNHLY, CDR2 FYNNEI. Here the CDR3 DNA reads TGTGCCAGCGTATTAGGGAGGTCCTACAATGAGCAGTTCTTC. Its translation is CASVLGRSYNEQFF.

The genes are TRBV5-1 and TRBJ2-7, with D possibly TRBD1 on 5 matching bases. Trimming shortened V by 4 bases and J by 3 bases, and 11 bases separated the two germline ends. CDR3 length equals 13 residues. Germline V lookup: CDR1 SGHRS, CDR2 YFSETQ. The CDR3 loop is CASSPDSYYEQYF. CDR3 DNA sequence: TGCGCCAGCAGCCCCGACAGTTACTACGAGCAGTACTTC.